This T cell receptor (beta chain) was sequenced in a study of shared clonotypes between healthy human individuals. Study context: Three plates were used per donor for CD4 naive, three for CD4 memory, two for CD8 naive and one for CD8 memory. Findings and caveats of the study: When compared with the clonotypes that were shared by all four sorted-subset donors, the non-shared clonotypes turned out to have lower generation probabilities.

This clone was detected only once. What it binds is unknown. CD4+ cells underwent separation, giving CD45RA+ naive and CD45RA-negative memory subsets. Germline V gene lookup returns CDR1 WSHSY and CDR2 SAAADI. This CDR3 spans 13 amino acids. V was shortened by 0 bases and J by 7 bases, with 9 bases between the two germline ends. Sequencing was performed with immunoSEQ multiplex PCR; in TCRdb, only in-frame clones are kept and a portion is missing. The sample yields about 1.1 million clones, about 84% seen once. This chain joins TRBV10-2 and TRBJ1-2; D gene unclear. Input material: memory CD4+ T cells from PBMCs. Regarding subset: CD45RA-negative fraction. This TCR derives from a man aged 18 to 30 in good health. Some clones in this sample may be carry-over from other donors' samples. The CDR3 protein is CASSESLRSGYTF. CDR3 DNA: TGCGCCAGCAGTGAGTCGTTAAGGTCTGGCTACACCTTC.